A selection of T cell receptor beta chains follows, all from one sample in a study of cytomegalovirus exposure and HLA in healthy donors. Using immunoSEQ multiplex PCR, the repertoire was profiled, and TCRdb retains in-frame clones only, with some absent. The data contain roughly 190,000 clones, around 80% of them singletons. The sequenced sample consisted of PBMCs. The receptors were gathered from a woman in her thirties in good health and CMV-seropositive. Both conserved end residues are part of each CDR3. D genes are given only for firm matches. Clone size, where shown, is once, few, many, or a class for clones that have expanded.

.	TRBV5-1	TRBJ2-7	.	CASSLTGDEQYF	TGCGCCAGCAGCTTGACGGGAGACGAGCAGTACTTC
.	TRBV9	TRBJ2-1	TRBD1	CASSVGGTGTGSYNEQFF	TGTGCCAGCAGCGTAGGTGGGACGGGGACAGGCTCCTACAATGAGCAGTTCTTC
.	TRBV5-1	TRBJ1-2	TRBD1	CASSLSVAGQGNGYTF	TGCGCCAGCAGCTTGAGCGTCGCGGGACAGGGGAATGGCTACACCTTC
.	TRBV7-2	TRBJ2-7	TRBD2	CASSLALGLASSEQYF	TGTGCCAGCAGCTTAGCGCTGGGACTAGCATCTAGCGAGCAGTACTTC
.	TRBV5-6	TRBJ2-6	.	CASSLQGSGANVLTF	TGTGCCAGCAGCCTGCAGGGTTCTGGGGCCAACGTCCTGACTTTC
.	TRBV27	TRBJ2-2	TRBD1	CASTDRVNTGELFF	TGTGCCAGCACGGACAGGGTCAACACCGGGGAGCTGTTTTTT
once	TRBV7-9	TRBJ2-7	.	CASSRQPSYEQYF	TGTGCCAGCAGCCGACAGCCCTCCTACGAGCAGTACTTC
.	TRBV5-1	TRBJ2-7	TRBD1	CASSQVTGAAYEQYF	TGCGCCAGCAGCCAGGTTACAGGGGCGGCCTACGAGCAGTACTTC
.	TRBV7-2	TRBJ2-3	TRBD1	CASSFGTGGDTQYF	TGTGCCAGCAGCTTTGGGACAGGCGGCGATACGCAGTATTTT
.	TRBV7-9	TRBJ2-6	.	CASSLESGGANVLTF	TGTGCCAGCAGCTTAGAGTCAGGCGGGGCCAACGTCCTGACTTTC
.	TRBV9	TRBJ2-6	TRBD2	CASSVSRGLGSRANVLTF	TGTGCCAGCAGCGTAAGTAGGGGACTAGGGTCGCGGGCCAACGTCCTGACTTTC
.	TRBV2	TRBJ2-1	TRBD2	CASSEVGSGRGYNEQFF	TGTGCCAGCAGTGAAGTTGGAAGCGGGAGAGGGTACAATGAGCAGTTCTTC
.	TRBV9	TRBJ2-3	TRBD1	CASSAGSGRGQSDTQYF	TGTGCCAGCAGCGCGGGATCGGGCAGGGGGCAGTCAGATACGCAGTATTTT
.	TRBV7-2	TRBJ1-4	TRBD1	CASSPQGARYEKLFF	TGTGCCAGCAGCCCTCAGGGGGCTAGGTATGAAAAACTGTTTTTT
.	TRBV27	TRBJ1-2	TRBD1	CASSPTRQGANYGYTF	TGTGCCAGCAGTCCAACACGACAGGGGGCTAACTATGGCTACACCTTC
.	TRBV19	TRBJ2-2	TRBD1	CASSIGTGSYTGELFF	TGTGCCAGTAGTATCGGGACAGGGAGTTACACCGGGGAGCTGTTTTTT
.	TRBV7-7	TRBJ1-5	TRBD1	CASSLRGLRSGQPQHF	TGTGCCAGCAGCTTAAGGGGGCTCAGGTCCGGGCAGCCCCAGCATTTT
.	TRBV9	TRBJ1-2	.	CASSVVAGYGYTF	TGTGCCAGCAGCGTAGTTGCAGGCTATGGCTACACCTTC
.	TRBV29-1	TRBJ2-4	.	CSVVTLRGRQNIQYF	TGCAGCGTTGTCACCCTTCGCGGCAGACAAAACATTCAGTACTTC
few	TRBV5-1	TRBJ2-5	TRBD2	CASSLRIAGDPTGETQYF	TGCGCCAGCAGCTTGCGAATAGCGGGGGACCCTACAGGGGAGACCCAGTACTTC
.	TRBV30	TRBJ1-5	.	CAWKRDSNQPQHF	TGTGCCTGGAAGAGAGATAGCAATCAGCCCCAGCATTTT
.	TRBV4-3	TRBJ2-5	TRBD1	CASSQGQGSGETQYF	TGCGCCAGCAGCCAAGGACAGGGGAGTGGTGAGACCCAGTACTTC
once	TRBV7-6	TRBJ2-5	.	CASSFTRDVETQYF	TGTGCCAGCAGCTTTACGCGGGATGTGGAGACCCAGTACTTC
.	TRBV10-2	TRBJ2-2	TRBD2	CASGYGGATGELFF	TGCGCCAGCGGTTACGGGGGGGCGACCGGGGAGCTGTTTTTT
few	TRBV11-2	TRBJ1-3	.	CASSLSAGAFSGNTIYF	TGTGCCAGCAGCTTATCGGCAGGGGCTTTCTCTGGAAACACCATATATTTT
.	TRBV5-6	TRBJ2-2	TRBD1	CASIDRGLTGELFF	TGTGCCAGCATTGACAGGGGCCTTACCGGGGAGCTGTTTTTT
.	TRBV5-1	TRBJ2-7	TRBD1	CASSYRTGVSYEQYF	TGCGCCAGCAGTTATAGGACAGGGGTCTCCTACGAGCAGTACTTC
.	TRBV10-3	TRBJ2-7	TRBD1	CAISADRVGEQYF	TGTGCCATCAGTGCGGACAGGGTAGGAGAGCAGTACTTC
.	TRBV14	TRBJ2-1	.	CASSQGLVTYNEQFF	TGTGCCAGCAGCCAAGGACTAGTTACCTACAATGAGCAGTTCTTC
.	TRBV12-5	TRBJ1-1	.	CASGLRGEAFF	TGTGCTAGTGGACTACGGGGTGAAGCTTTCTTT
.	TRBV11-2	TRBJ2-1	TRBD2	CASSLLSGIGNEQFF	TGTGCCAGCAGCTTACTAAGCGGGATAGGCAATGAGCAGTTCTTC
.	TRBV2	TRBJ1-4	TRBD1	CASSVSPGTGSEKLFF	TGTGCCAGCAGTGTAAGCCCGGGGACAGGGAGTGAAAAACTGTTTTTT